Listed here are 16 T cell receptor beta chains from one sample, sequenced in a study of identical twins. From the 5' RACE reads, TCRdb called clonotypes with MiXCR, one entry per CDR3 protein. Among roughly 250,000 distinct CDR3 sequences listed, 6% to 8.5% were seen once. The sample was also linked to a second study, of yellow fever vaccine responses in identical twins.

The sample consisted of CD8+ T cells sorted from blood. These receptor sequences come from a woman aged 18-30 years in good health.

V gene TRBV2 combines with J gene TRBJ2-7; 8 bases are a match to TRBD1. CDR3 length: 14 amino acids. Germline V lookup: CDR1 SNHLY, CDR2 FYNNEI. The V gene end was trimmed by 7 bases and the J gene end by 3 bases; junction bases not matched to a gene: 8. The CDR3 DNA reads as TGTGCCAGCACCCGATTGGACAGGGACTACGAGCAGTACTTC. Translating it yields CASTRLDRDYEQYF.

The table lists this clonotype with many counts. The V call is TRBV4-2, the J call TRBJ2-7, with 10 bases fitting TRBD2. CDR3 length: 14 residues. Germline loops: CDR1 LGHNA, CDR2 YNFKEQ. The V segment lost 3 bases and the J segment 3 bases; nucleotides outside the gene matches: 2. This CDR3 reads CASSQTSGRYEQYF. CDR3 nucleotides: TGTGCCAGCAGCCAGACTAGCGGGCGCTACGAGCAGTACTTC.

The CDR3 nucleotides read TGTGCCAGCAGCTTAGGCGGACGCGAGCAGTACTTC. Amino acids: CASSLGGREQYF. This rearrangement joins TRBV7-6 to TRBJ2-7; D gene uncertain. V lost 1 base, J lost 6 bases, and 7 bases lay in between. The CDR3 runs to 12 residues. Germline V gives CDR1 SGHVS, CDR2 FNYEAQ.

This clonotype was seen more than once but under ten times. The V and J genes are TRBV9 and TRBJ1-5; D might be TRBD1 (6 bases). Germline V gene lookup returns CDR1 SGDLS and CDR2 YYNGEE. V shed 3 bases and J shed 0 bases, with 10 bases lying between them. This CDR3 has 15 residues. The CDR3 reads CASSEDSFSNQPQHF. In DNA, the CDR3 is TGTGCCAGCAGCGAGGACAGCTTTAGCAATCAGCCCCAGCATTTT.

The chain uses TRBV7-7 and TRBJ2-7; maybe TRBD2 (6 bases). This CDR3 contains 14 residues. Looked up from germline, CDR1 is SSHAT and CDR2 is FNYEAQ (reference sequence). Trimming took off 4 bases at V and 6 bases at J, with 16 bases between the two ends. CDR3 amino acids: CASSSLGRGTEQYF. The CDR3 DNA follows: TGTGCCAGCAGCTCTTTAGGGCGCGGGACCGAGCAGTACTTC.

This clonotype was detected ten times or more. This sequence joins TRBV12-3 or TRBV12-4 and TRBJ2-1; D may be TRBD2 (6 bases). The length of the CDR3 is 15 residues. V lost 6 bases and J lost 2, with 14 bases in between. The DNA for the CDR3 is TGTGCCAGCAGCCCGGCTAGCGCCCCCTACAATGAGCAGTTCTTC. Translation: CASSPASAPYNEQFF.

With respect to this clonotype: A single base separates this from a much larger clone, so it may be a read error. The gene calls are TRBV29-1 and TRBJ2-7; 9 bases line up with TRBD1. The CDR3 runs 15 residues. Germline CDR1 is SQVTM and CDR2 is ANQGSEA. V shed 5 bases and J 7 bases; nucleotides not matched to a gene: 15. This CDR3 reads CSVIEYRDRAGEQYF. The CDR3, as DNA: TGCAGCGTTATTGAATACCGGGACAGGGCGGGAGAGCAGTACTTC.

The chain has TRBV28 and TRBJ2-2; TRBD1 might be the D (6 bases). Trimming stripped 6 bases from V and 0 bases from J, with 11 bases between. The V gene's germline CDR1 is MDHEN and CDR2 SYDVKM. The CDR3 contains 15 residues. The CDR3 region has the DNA TGTGCCAGCAGAGACAGGACAACGAACACCGGGGAGCTGTTTTTT. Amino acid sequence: CASRDRTTNTGELFF.

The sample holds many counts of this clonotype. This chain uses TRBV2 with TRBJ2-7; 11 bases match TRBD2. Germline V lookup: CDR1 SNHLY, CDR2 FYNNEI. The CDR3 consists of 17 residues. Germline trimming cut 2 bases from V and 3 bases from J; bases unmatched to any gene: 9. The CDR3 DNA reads TGTGCCAGCAGTGAAAAGCCCCTGGGACTAGCGGACTACGAGCAGTACTTC. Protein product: CASSEKPLGLADYEQYF.

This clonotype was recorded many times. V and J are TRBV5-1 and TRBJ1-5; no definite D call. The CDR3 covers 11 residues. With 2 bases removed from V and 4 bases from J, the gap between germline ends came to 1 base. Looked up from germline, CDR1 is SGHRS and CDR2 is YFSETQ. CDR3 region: CASSFNQPQHF. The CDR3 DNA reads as TGCGCCAGCAGCTTTAATCAGCCCCAGCATTTT.

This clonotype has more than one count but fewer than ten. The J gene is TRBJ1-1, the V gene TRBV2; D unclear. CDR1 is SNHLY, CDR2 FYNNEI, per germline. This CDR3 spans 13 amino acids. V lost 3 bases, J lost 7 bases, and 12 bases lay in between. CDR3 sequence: CASSEGSVDEAFF. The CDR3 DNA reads TGTGCCAGCAGTGAGGGGTCTGTTGATGAAGCTTTCTTT.

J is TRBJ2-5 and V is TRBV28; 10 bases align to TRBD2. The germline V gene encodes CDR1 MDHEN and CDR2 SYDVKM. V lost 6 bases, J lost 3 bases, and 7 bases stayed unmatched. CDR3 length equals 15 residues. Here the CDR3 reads CASREGLALEETQYF. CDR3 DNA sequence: TGTGCCAGCAGGGAGGGACTAGCGCTGGAAGAGACCCAGTACTTC.

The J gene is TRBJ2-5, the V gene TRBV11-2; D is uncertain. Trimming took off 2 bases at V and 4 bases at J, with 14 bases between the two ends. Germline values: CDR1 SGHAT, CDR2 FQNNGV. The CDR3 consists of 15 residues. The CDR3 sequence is CASSLISNGRETQYF. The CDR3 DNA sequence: TGTGCCAGCAGCTTAATAAGCAATGGTAGAGAGACCCAGTACTTC.

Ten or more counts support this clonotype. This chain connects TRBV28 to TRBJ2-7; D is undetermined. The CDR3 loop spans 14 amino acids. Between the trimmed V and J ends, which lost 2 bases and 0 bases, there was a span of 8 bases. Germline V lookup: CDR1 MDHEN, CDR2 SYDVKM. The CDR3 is CASSLPGTSYEQYV. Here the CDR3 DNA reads TGTGCCAGCAGTTTACCAGGTACCTCCTACGAGCAGTACGTC.

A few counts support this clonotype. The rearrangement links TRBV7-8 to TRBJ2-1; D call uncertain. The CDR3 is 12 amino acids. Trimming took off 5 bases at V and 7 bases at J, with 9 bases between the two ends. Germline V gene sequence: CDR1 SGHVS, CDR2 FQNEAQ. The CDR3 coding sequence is TGTGCCAGCAGCGGGCGAGGAAATGAGCAGTTCTTC. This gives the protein CASSGRGNEQFF.

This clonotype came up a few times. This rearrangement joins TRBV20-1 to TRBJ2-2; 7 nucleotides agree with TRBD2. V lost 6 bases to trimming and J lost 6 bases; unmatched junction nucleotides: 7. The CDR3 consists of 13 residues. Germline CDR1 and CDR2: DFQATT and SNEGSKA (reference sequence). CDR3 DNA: TGCAGTGCCTACGAGGCGGGGGCCGGGGAGCTGTTTTTT. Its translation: CSAYEAGAGELFF.